The rows below give T cell receptor beta chains drawn from one sample of a study of T cell repertoires in cytomegalovirus infection. TCRdb reprocessed the reads via MiXCR and lists one record per CDR3 protein. The sample lists under 850,000 distinct CDR3 sequences, around 32% seen once, with about 20% in the top ten. No cognate antigen is known for these TCRs. Here the sequenced sample was cultured PBMCs, taken from culture after CMV antigen stimulation. The receptor source for this set is a human donor in good health (CMV status not recorded). Some clones in this sample may be carry-over from other donors' samples. The CDR3 runs from the conserved cysteine through the conserved F or W. The order of the fields is J gene, V gene, D gene, clone size, CDR3 protein, CDR3 DNA. A D gene is named only where the DNA matches it firmly. Size is stated for part of the rows, as once, few or many counts, or as a class when the clone is expanded.

J gene: TRBJ1-4
V gene: TRBV6-1
D gene: -
clone size: -
CDR3 protein: CASSRDQGGEKLFF
CDR3 DNA: TGTGCCAGCAGTCGGGACCAGGGTGGGGAAAAACTGTTTTTT

J gene: TRBJ2-1
V gene: TRBV2
D gene: -
clone size: few
CDR3 protein: CASSGLLDQRDNEQFF
CDR3 DNA: TGTGCCAGCAGTGGCCTCTTAGACCAGCGTGACAATGAGCAGTTCTTC

J gene: TRBJ2-7
V gene: TRBV7-8
D gene: TRBD2
clone size: many
CDR3 protein: CASRGLAGVHEQYF
CDR3 DNA: TGTGCCAGCAGGGGACTAGCGGGAGTACACGAGCAGTACTTC

J gene: TRBJ2-3
V gene: TRBV7-9
D gene: TRBD2
clone size: -
CDR3 protein: CASSSTSGLSTDTQYF
CDR3 DNA: TGTGCCAGCAGCTCGACTAGCGGACTTAGCACAGATACGCAGTATTTT

J gene: TRBJ2-5
V gene: TRBV25-1
D gene: -
clone size: few
CDR3 protein: CASSDPRREVQETQYF
CDR3 DNA: TGTGCCAGCAGTGATCCCCGACGGGAAGTCCAAGAGACCCAGTACTTC

J gene: TRBJ2-1
V gene: TRBV18
D gene: TRBD2
clone size: -
CDR3 protein: CASSPPTSGNNEQFF
CDR3 DNA: TGTGCCAGCTCACCACCGACTAGCGGGAACAATGAGCAGTTCTTC

J gene: TRBJ2-2
V gene: TRBV7-6
D gene: TRBD2
clone size: -
CDR3 protein: CASSPWPWTSGSRVTGELFF
CDR3 DNA: TGTGCCAGCAGCCCCTGGCCGTGGACTAGCGGGAGTAGGGTCACCGGGGAGCTGTTTTTT

J gene: TRBJ1-3
V gene: TRBV2
D gene: -
clone size: -
CDR3 protein: CASKAGSSGNTIYF
CDR3 DNA: TGTGCCAGCAAGGCAGGGAGCTCTGGAAACACCATATATTTT

J gene: TRBJ1-1
V gene: TRBV27
D gene: -
clone size: few
CDR3 protein: CASRTIDTANTEAFF
CDR3 DNA: TGTGCCAGCAGGACGATCGACACGGCGAACACTGAAGCTTTCTTT

J gene: TRBJ1-1
V gene: TRBV19
D gene: TRBD1
clone size: -
CDR3 protein: CASSMGDRLNTEAFF
CDR3 DNA: TGTGCCAGTAGTATGGGGGACAGATTGAACACTGAAGCTTTCTTT

J gene: TRBJ2-1
V gene: TRBV7-2
D gene: -
clone size: few
CDR3 protein: CASKGYIHNEQFF
CDR3 DNA: TGTGCCAGCAAGGGATATATCCACAATGAGCAGTTCTTC

J gene: TRBJ2-2
V gene: TRBV6-1
D gene: -
clone size: few
CDR3 protein: CASRIGGTGELFF
CDR3 DNA: TGTGCCAGCAGAATTGGAGGGACCGGGGAGCTGTTTTTT

J gene: TRBJ2-2
V gene: TRBV6-1
D gene: -
clone size: -
CDR3 protein: CASSFQPGTGELFF
CDR3 DNA: TGTGCCAGCAGTTTCCAACCAGGGACCGGGGAGCTGTTTTTT

J gene: TRBJ2-7
V gene: TRBV11-2
D gene: -
clone size: -
CDR3 protein: CASSLLTGRSHEQYF
CDR3 DNA: TGTGCCAGCAGCTTACTGACAGGGAGGTCCCACGAGCAGTACTTC

J gene: TRBJ2-1
V gene: TRBV6-2/TRBV6-3
D gene: -
clone size: few
CDR3 protein: CASSFPRYHYNEQFF
CDR3 DNA: TGTGCCAGCAGTTTCCCTCGTTATCACTACAATGAGCAGTTCTTC

J gene: TRBJ1-2
V gene: TRBV7-2
D gene: TRBD1
clone size: -
CDR3 protein: CASRSTGGLGYGYTF
CDR3 DNA: TGTGCCAGCAGGTCGACAGGGGGTTTGGGCTATGGCTACACCTTC

J gene: TRBJ2-7
V gene: TRBV5-8
D gene: -
clone size: -
CDR3 protein: CASSQGVSVYEQYF
CDR3 DNA: TGTGCCAGCAGCCAAGGGGTATCGGTCTACGAGCAGTACTTC

J gene: TRBJ2-1
V gene: TRBV6-1
D gene: -
clone size: few
CDR3 protein: CASSEQGGREQFF
CDR3 DNA: TGTGCCAGCAGTGAGCAAGGGGGTCGTGAGCAGTTCTTC

J gene: TRBJ1-2
V gene: TRBV7-2
D gene: TRBD1
clone size: -
CDR3 protein: CASSTTGTGTFLYGYTF
CDR3 DNA: TGTGCCAGCAGCACCACCGGGACAGGGACCTTCCTCTATGGCTACACCTTC

J gene: TRBJ2-1
V gene: TRBV12-3/TRBV12-4
D gene: -
clone size: -
CDR3 protein: CASSFYPPSEQFF
CDR3 DNA: TGTGCCAGCAGTTTTTACCCCCCCAGTGAGCAGTTCTTC

J gene: TRBJ2-2
V gene: TRBV6-5
D gene: -
clone size: -
CDR3 protein: CASSSPRDKRHTGELFF
CDR3 DNA: TGTGCCAGCAGTTCGCCGCGGGATAAGCGCCACACCGGGGAGCTGTTTTTT

J gene: TRBJ1-3
V gene: TRBV7-6
D gene: TRBD1
clone size: -
CDR3 protein: CASSQPYRGQSGNTIYF
CDR3 DNA: TGTGCCAGCAGCCAGCCGTACAGGGGGCAATCTGGAAACACCATATATTTT

J gene: TRBJ2-1
V gene: TRBV15
D gene: TRBD2
clone size: -
CDR3 protein: CATSSRTSGDNEQFF
CDR3 DNA: TGTGCCACCAGCAGTAGGACTAGCGGAGACAATGAGCAGTTCTTC

J gene: TRBJ2-2
V gene: TRBV2
D gene: -
clone size: -
CDR3 protein: CASRETGELFF
CDR3 DNA: TGTGCCAGCAGGGAGACCGGGGAGCTGTTTTTT

J gene: TRBJ2-1
V gene: TRBV2
D gene: TRBD2
clone size: -
CDR3 protein: CASRGLAGAGDEQFF
CDR3 DNA: TGTGCCAGCAGAGGACTAGCGGGGGCAGGGGATGAGCAGTTCTTC

J gene: TRBJ2-7
V gene: TRBV6-1
D gene: -
clone size: many
CDR3 protein: CARPTGTYEQYF
CDR3 DNA: TGTGCCAGACCGACAGGAACTTACGAGCAGTACTTC

J gene: TRBJ2-7
V gene: TRBV20-1
D gene: TRBD2
clone size: -
CDR3 protein: CSAASGTRGSYEQYF
CDR3 DNA: TGCAGTGCTGCCTCCGGGACTAGAGGGTCCTACGAGCAGTACTTC

J gene: TRBJ1-2
V gene: TRBV4-1
D gene: -
clone size: -
CDR3 protein: CASSQDLGRQRGYTF
CDR3 DNA: TGCGCCAGCAGCCAAGATTTAGGACGGCAAAGGGGCTACACCTTC

J gene: TRBJ2-3
V gene: TRBV5-1
D gene: TRBD2
clone size: -
CDR3 protein: CASKETSGSDTQYF
CDR3 DNA: TGCGCCAGCAAGGAGACTAGCGGGTCAGATACGCAGTATTTT

J gene: TRBJ2-3
V gene: TRBV7-2
D gene: -
clone size: -
CDR3 protein: CASRMTADTQYF
CDR3 DNA: TGTGCCAGCAGGATGACAGCGGATACGCAGTATTTT

J gene: TRBJ2-5
V gene: TRBV7-2
D gene: -
clone size: many
CDR3 protein: CASSLAPGTEETQYF
CDR3 DNA: TGTGCCAGCAGCTTAGCACCCGGGACTGAAGAGACCCAGTACTTC

J gene: TRBJ2-7
V gene: TRBV5-4
D gene: TRBD2
clone size: -
CDR3 protein: CASSSGKDFGLVHEQYF
CDR3 DNA: TGTGCCAGCAGCTCGGGGAAGGATTTCGGACTAGTACACGAGCAGTACTTC

J gene: TRBJ1-3
V gene: TRBV19
D gene: TRBD1
clone size: few
CDR3 protein: CASSNQQGSGNTIYF
CDR3 DNA: TGTGCCAGTAGTAATCAACAGGGGTCTGGAAACACCATATATTTT

J gene: TRBJ1-1
V gene: TRBV7-2
D gene: -
clone size: few
CDR3 protein: CASSPQLSQAHMNTEAFF
CDR3 DNA: TGTGCCAGCAGCCCCCAACTTAGTCAAGCGCATATGAACACTGAAGCTTTCTTT

J gene: TRBJ1-5
V gene: TRBV6-2/TRBV6-3
D gene: -
clone size: -
CDR3 protein: CASNHRADQPQHF
CDR3 DNA: TGTGCCAGCAACCACAGGGCGGATCAGCCCCAGCATTTT

J gene: TRBJ1-1
V gene: TRBV6-2/TRBV6-3
D gene: TRBD1
clone size: -
CDR3 protein: CASSSRSGTVNTEAFF
CDR3 DNA: TGTGCCAGCAGTTCACGATCCGGGACAGTGAACACTGAAGCTTTCTTT

J gene: TRBJ1-3
V gene: TRBV11-2
D gene: -
clone size: -
CDR3 protein: CASSPPWVLGNTIYF
CDR3 DNA: TGTGCCAGCAGCCCGCCCTGGGTGCTTGGAAACACCATATATTTT

J gene: TRBJ1-1
V gene: TRBV6-1
D gene: -
clone size: many
CDR3 protein: CASSEACCTEAFF
CDR3 DNA: TGTGCCAGCAGTGAAGCGTGTTGCACTGAAGCTTTCTTT

J gene: TRBJ1-6
V gene: TRBV7-8
D gene: TRBD1
clone size: -
CDR3 protein: CASSFGDRASPPLHF
CDR3 DNA: TGTGCCAGCAGCTTCGGGGACAGGGCGTCACCACCCCTCCACTTT

J gene: TRBJ2-2
V gene: TRBV15
D gene: -
clone size: -
CDR3 protein: CATTVDGPNTGELFF
CDR3 DNA: TGTGCCACCACCGTGGACGGACCGAACACCGGGGAGCTGTTTTTT

J gene: TRBJ1-2
V gene: TRBV19
D gene: TRBD1
clone size: -
CDR3 protein: CASSATGDPYTF
CDR3 DNA: TGTGCCAGTAGTGCTACAGGGGATCCCTACACCTTC

J gene: TRBJ2-1
V gene: TRBV11-1
D gene: -
clone size: -
CDR3 protein: CASSRMRTVSNEQFF
CDR3 DNA: TGTGCCAGCAGTCGGATGAGGACAGTCTCGAATGAGCAGTTCTTC

J gene: TRBJ2-6
V gene: TRBV29-1
D gene: -
clone size: once
CDR3 protein: CSVLIGGPGANVLTF
CDR3 DNA: TGCAGCGTTCTTATAGGGGGGCCAGGGGCCAACGTCCTGACTTTC

J gene: TRBJ1-2
V gene: TRBV12-3/TRBV12-4
D gene: -
clone size: few
CDR3 protein: CASSFREYGYTF
CDR3 DNA: TGTGCCAGCAGTTTCAGGGAATATGGCTACACCTTC

J gene: TRBJ2-3
V gene: TRBV7-2
D gene: TRBD2
clone size: few
CDR3 protein: CASSHGGAADTQYF
CDR3 DNA: TGTGCCAGCAGTCACGGGGGGGCCGCAGATACGCAGTATTTT

J gene: TRBJ1-4
V gene: TRBV6-5
D gene: -
clone size: -
CDR3 protein: CASTGGWGEKLFF
CDR3 DNA: TGTGCCAGCACGGGGGGGTGGGGTGAAAAACTGTTTTTT

J gene: TRBJ2-1
V gene: TRBV19
D gene: TRBD2
clone size: -
CDR3 protein: CASSNGGSSYNEQFF
CDR3 DNA: TGTGCCAGTAGTAACGGGGGGAGCTCCTACAATGAGCAGTTCTTC

J gene: TRBJ2-3
V gene: TRBV7-3
D gene: -
clone size: -
CDR3 protein: CASSLTSDSTDTQYF
CDR3 DNA: TGTGCCAGCAGCTTGACTTCGGATAGCACAGATACGCAGTATTTT

J gene: TRBJ1-3
V gene: TRBV6-2/TRBV6-3
D gene: -
clone size: -
CDR3 protein: CASSGLVQRNTIYF
CDR3 DNA: TGTGCCAGCAGTGGCCTGGTACAGCGTAACACCATATATTTT